What follows are 18 T cell receptor beta chains derived from one specimen sequenced in a study of spatial heterogeneity in lung cancer. Overall study findings and caveats: Mutation tallies in tumors tracked expanded intratumoral alpha and beta TCR counts.

From the 5' RACE reads, TCRdb called clonotypes with MiXCR, one entry per CDR3 protein. In the table there are about 7,600 distinct CDR3 sequences, over 8.5% of which are singletons. Time point reported: sample taken at primary tumor resection. These TCRs' antigens remain unknown. This specimen was lung tumor tissue, taken at surgery. The receptor source for this set is a female donor with early-stage non-small cell lung cancer.

The gene calls are TRBV6-6 and TRBJ1-1, with D hard to call. This CDR3 comprises 9 residues. V was clipped by 11 bases and J by 8 bases, with 9 bases between them. Germline values: CDR1 MNHNY, CDR2 SVGAGI (reference sequence). The CDR3, as DNA: TGTGCCGCCACGACAGAAGCTTTCTTT. This translates into CAATTEAFF.

The chain carries TRBV6-6 and TRBJ2-7; D is tentatively TRBD1 or TRBD2 (5 bases each). The V and J ends lost 4 bases and 2 bases respectively, with 12 bases between them. The germline gives CDR1 MNHNY, CDR2 SVGAGI (reference sequence). This CDR3 has 14 amino acids. CDR3 DNA sequence: TGTGCCAGCAGTTCCCAGGGAGTAACCTACGAGCAGTACTTC. Its protein is CASSSQGVTYEQYF.

Judged by abundance, this clonotype is medium-sized (0.01 to 0.1%). The J gene is TRBJ2-1, the V gene TRBV20-1, with a possible D match to TRBD1 (5 bases). This CDR3 spans 12 amino acids. Germline CDR1 DFQATT, CDR2 SNEGSKA (reference sequence). Trimming left V 3 bases short and J 4 bases short, with 7 bases between. The CDR3 DNA reads TGCAGTGCTAGTTCAGGGTACAATGAGCAGTTCTTC. Its protein is CSASSGYNEQFF.

This clonotype was recorded a few times. The chain recombines TRBV11-2 with TRBJ2-7; D not resolved. Germline-derived CDR1 and CDR2 are SGHAT and FQNNGV. CDR3 length: 14 amino acids. Trimming took 8 bases from V and 3 from J, leaving 17 bases between them. The CDR3 loop is CASSLAMGSYEQYF. DNA of the CDR3: TGTGCCAGCTCACTTGCCATGGGTAGCTACGAGCAGTACTTC.

The table lists this clonotype with a few counts. J is TRBJ2-3 and V is TRBV7-9; D not certain. There are 12 residues in the CDR3. Germline V gives CDR1 SEHNR, CDR2 FQNEAQ (reference sequence). The ends were cut back, 5 bases at V and 4 bases at J, with 7 bases in the middle. The CDR3 DNA follows: TGTGCCAGCAGCCCAGTGCCAGATACGCAGTATTTT. This sequence encodes CASSPVPDTQYF.

This clonotype is labeled as medium-sized. The chain is built from TRBV7-2 and TRBJ2-2; no clear D gene. Trimming took off 1 base at V and 0 bases at J, with 6 bases between the two ends. From germline, CDR1 is SGHTA and CDR2 FQGNSA. CDR3 length equals 15 residues. This CDR3 is CASSLGEANTGELFF. CDR3 sequence (DNA): TGTGCCAGCAGCTTAGGGGAAGCGAACACCGGGGAGCTGTTTTTT.

This clonotype was counted at least ten times. The chain recombines TRBV6-1 with TRBJ1-1; a possible D gene is TRBD1 (6 bases). The length of the CDR3 is 15 residues. Looked up from germline, CDR1 is MNHNS and CDR2 is SASEGT. V was clipped by 6 bases and J by 4 bases, with 18 bases between them. CDR3 amino acids: CASSLQGGSGTEAFF. CDR3 bases: TGTGCCAGCAGCTTACAGGGAGGGTCGGGCACTGAAGCTTTCTTT.

This clonotype qualifies as medium-sized. The V and J genes are TRBV28 and TRBJ2-7; D unclear. With 8 bases removed from V and 7 bases from J, the gap between germline ends came to 12 bases. This CDR3 region has 11 residues. The germline V gene encodes CDR1 MDHEN and CDR2 SYDVKM. CDR3 region: CASSPGWEQYF. The CDR3 DNA is TGTGCCAGCTCCCCGGGCTGGGAGCAGTACTTC.

This clonotype turned up a few times. The chain has TRBV18 and TRBJ2-1; 10 bases agree with TRBD1. The V segment lost 2 bases and the J segment 6 bases; nucleotides outside the gene matches: 4. Germline lookup yields CDR1 KGHSH and CDR2 LQKENI. This CDR3 has 15 residues. CDR3 coding DNA: TGTGCCAGCTCACCAGGGACAGGGGCCTCCAATGAGCAGTTCTTC. This encodes CASSPGTGASNEQFF. The complete variable domain, with remaining parts taken from reference TRBV18 and TRBJ2-1, reads NAGVMQNPRHLVRRRGQEARLRCSPMKGHSHVYWYRQLPEEGLKFMVYLQKENIIDESGMPKERFSAEFPKEGPSILRIQQVVRGDSAAYFCASSPGTGASNEQFFGPGTRLTVL.

This clonotype was seen ten or more times. The CDR3 coding sequence is TGCGCCAGCAGCTTCTCCGGCGGAACCTACAATGAGCAGTTCTTC. It translates to CASSFSGGTYNEQFF. This rearrangement joins TRBV5-1 to TRBJ2-1; the D is unclear. This CDR3 spans 15 amino acids. The germline V gene encodes CDR1 SGHRS and CDR2 YFSETQ. V dropped 2 bases and J dropped 2 bases, with 11 bases sitting between them.

The rearrangement links TRBV6-1 to TRBJ2-3; D may be TRBD1 (5 bases). Germline V lookup: CDR1 MNHNS, CDR2 SASEGT. This CDR3 is 14 amino acids long. V lost 3 bases, J lost 4 bases, and 11 bases lay in between. The CDR3 coding sequence is TGTGCCAGCAGTGATCAGGGTAGGGCAGATACGCAGTATTTT. It codes for CASSDQGRADTQYF.

V is TRBV28 and J is TRBJ1-1, with D possibly matching TRBD1 (5 bases). CDR1 and CDR2 from the germline V gene are MDHEN and SYDVKM. This CDR3 is built from 14 residues. Deletions cut 8 bases from V and 4 bases from J, with 17 bases between. As DNA, the CDR3 is TGTGCCAGCGGACCGGTGAGGGGCAGCACTGAAGCTTTCTTT. Its translation: CASGPVRGSTEAFF.

The genes are TRBV18 and TRBJ2-2; a weak D match, TRBD2 (6 bases). The CDR3 is 17 residues long. V was cut by 1 base and J by 2 bases, with 14 bases left in between. Germline CDR1 and CDR2: KGHSH and LQKENI. The CDR3 loop is CASSPLRGALNTGELFF. In DNA, the CDR3 is TGTGCCAGCTCACCACTGCGCGGGGCCCTCAACACCGGGGAGCTGTTTTTT.

This clonotype showed up just a few times. The chain couples TRBV11-2 to TRBJ2-2; no firm D call. The CDR3 totals 14 residues. Trimming removed 1 base from V and 4 bases from J, with 7 bases in between. CDR1 and CDR2 from the germline V gene are SGHAT and FQNNGV. The CDR3 DNA reads as TGTGCCAGCAGCTTAGGAGAGAGCACCGGGGAGCTGTTTTTT. This translates into CASSLGESTGELFF.

There are a few counts of this clonotype. The chain uses TRBV5-1 and TRBJ2-7, with D perhaps assigned TRBD1 or TRBD2 (5 bases each). From germline, CDR1 is SGHRS and CDR2 YFSETQ. The CDR3 is made up of 15 amino acids. V was cut by 4 bases and J by 3 bases, with 17 bases left in between. The CDR3 sequence: CASSAGTEVLYEQYF. For the CDR3, the DNA is TGCGCCAGCAGCGCCGGGACGGAGGTCCTCTACGAGCAGTACTTC.

The chain recombines TRBV5-1 with TRBJ1-1; unclear D gene. The CDR3 consists of 14 residues. Trimming stripped 2 bases from V and 1 base from J, with 9 bases between. Germline CDR1 reads SGHRS; CDR2 reads YFSETQ. The CDR3 region has the DNA TGCGCCAGCAGCTTTCGGGTTCAGAACACTGAAGCTTTCTTT. This encodes CASSFRVQNTEAFF.

This clonotype is medium-sized in the sample. J is TRBJ1-2 and V is TRBV9; weak D call: TRBD1 (6 bases). Between the trimmed V and J ends, which lost 3 bases and 3 bases, there was a span of 18 bases. The CDR3 extends over 16 amino acids. Germline CDR1 and CDR2: SGDLS and YYNGEE. This CDR3 is CASSDGSTGYHYGYTF. CDR3 DNA sequence: TGTGCCAGCAGCGACGGCTCAACAGGGTATCACTATGGCTACACCTTC.

This clonotype rates as medium-sized. The rearrangement uses TRBV7-9 and TRBJ2-5; D unclear. Looked up from germline, CDR1 is SEHNR and CDR2 is FQNEAQ (reference sequence). Trimming took 0 bases from V and 5 from J, leaving 7 bases between them. CDR3 length: 13 residues. CDR3 DNA sequence: TGTGCCAGCAGCTTAGCGGGCGCTGAGACCCAGTACTTC. Translated, it gives CASSLAGAETQYF.